A selection of T cell receptor beta chains follows, all from one sample in a study of shared clonotypes between healthy human individuals. TCRdb's table, derived via immunoSEQ multiplex PCR, lists solely in-frame clones and lacks some. Among about 640,000 clones listed, about two thirds were seen once. The sequenced material came from memory CD4+ T cells sorted from blood. These receptors all stem from a woman aged 25 to 39 in good health. Each CDR3 is given with its conserved first and last residue. D genes are given only for firm matches. Only some rows state a clone size, as once, few, many or a class for expanded clones.

d_gene | abundance | j_gene | v_gene | CDR3aa | CDR3nt
TRBD1 | - | TRBJ2-7 | TRBV28 | CASSTPGQVYEQYF | TGTGCCAGCAGTACGCCGGGACAGGTCTACGAGCAGTACTTC
- | - | TRBJ1-4 | TRBV5-1 | CASSRGQSTNEKLFF | TGCGCCAGCAGTCGTGGACAGTCAACTAATGAAAAACTGTTTTTT
TRBD2 | - | TRBJ2-1 | TRBV5-1 | CASSSSGLAGYNEQFF | TGCGCCAGCAGCTCGAGTGGACTAGCAGGTTACAATGAGCAGTTCTTC
TRBD2 | - | TRBJ2-1 | TRBV5-1 | CASSPLGGSYNEQFF | TGCGCCAGCAGCCCCTTGGGCGGGAGCTACAATGAGCAGTTCTTC
TRBD2 | - | TRBJ2-1 | TRBV7-2 | CASSLAGGTGEQFF | TGTGCCAGCAGCTTAGCGGGGGGGACGGGTGAGCAGTTCTTC
TRBD1 | - | TRBJ1-5 | TRBV19 | CASSPWTGSGQPQHF | TGTGCCAGTAGTCCCTGGACAGGGAGTGGTCAGCCCCAGCATTTT
- | few | TRBJ2-1 | TRBV19 | CASSIPEGVGRQFF | TGTGCCAGTAGTATCCCGGAAGGGGTCGGTCGGCAGTTCTTC
TRBD1 | - | TRBJ1-2 | TRBV18 | CASSPRDSSNYGYTF | TGTGCCAGCTCACCCCGGGACAGCTCTAACTATGGCTACACCTTC
- | - | TRBJ1-5 | TRBV18 | CASSMQDSNQPQHF | TGTGCCAGCTCGATGCAGGATAGCAATCAGCCCCAGCATTTT
TRBD2 | once | TRBJ2-1 | TRBV14 | CASSQVAGVDNEQFF | TGTGCCAGCAGCCAAGTAGCGGGAGTCGACAATGAGCAGTTCTTC
TRBD2 | - | TRBJ2-7 | TRBV5-1 | CASSLGLAGAGEQYF | TGCGCCAGCAGCTTGGGTCTAGCGGGAGCCGGCGAGCAGTACTTC
TRBD2 | - | TRBJ2-2 | TRBV2 | CASSREGLLNTGELFF | TGTGCCAGCAGCAGGGAGGGACTGCTGAACACCGGGGAGCTGTTTTTT
- | - | TRBJ1-3 | TRBV7-9 | CASDQLGVSQFSGNTIYF | TGTGCCAGCGACCAACTTGGGGTCTCGCAGTTCTCTGGAAACACCATATATTTT
- | - | TRBJ1-4 | TRBV5-4 | CASSLSGTNEKLFF | TGTGCCAGCAGCTTATCAGGGACTAATGAAAAACTGTTTTTT
TRBD1 | few | TRBJ1-1 | TRBV18 | CASSPGGQGGGTEAFF | TGTGCCAGCTCACCGGGTGGACAGGGTGGTGGCACTGAAGCTTTCTTT
TRBD2 | - | TRBJ2-3 | TRBV15 | CATSRDPAGTSGSTDTQYF | TGTGCCACCAGCAGAGATCCGGCCGGGACTAGCGGGAGCACAGATACGCAGTATTTT
TRBD2 | once | TRBJ2-5 | TRBV6-1 | CASREGVVGLAGGETQYF | TGTGCCAGCAGGGAAGGGGTAGTAGGGCTAGCGGGAGGAGAGACCCAGTACTTC
- | - | TRBJ2-1 | TRBV4-1 | CASSQDLTPNSPDEQFF | TGCGCCAGCAGCCAAGATCTGACCCCCAATAGCCCCGATGAGCAGTTCTTC